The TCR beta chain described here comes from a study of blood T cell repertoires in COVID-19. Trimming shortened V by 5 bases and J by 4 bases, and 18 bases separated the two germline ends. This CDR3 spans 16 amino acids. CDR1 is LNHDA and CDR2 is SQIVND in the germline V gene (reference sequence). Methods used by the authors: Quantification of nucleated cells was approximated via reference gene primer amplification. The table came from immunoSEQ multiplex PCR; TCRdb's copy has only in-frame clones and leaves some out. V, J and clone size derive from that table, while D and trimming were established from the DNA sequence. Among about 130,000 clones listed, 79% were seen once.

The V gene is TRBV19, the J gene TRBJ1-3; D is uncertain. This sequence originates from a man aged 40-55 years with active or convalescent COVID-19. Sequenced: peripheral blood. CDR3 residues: CASSVVQPIFGNTIYF. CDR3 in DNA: TGTGCCAGTAGTGTCGTACAGCCTATTTTCGGAAACACCATATATTTT.